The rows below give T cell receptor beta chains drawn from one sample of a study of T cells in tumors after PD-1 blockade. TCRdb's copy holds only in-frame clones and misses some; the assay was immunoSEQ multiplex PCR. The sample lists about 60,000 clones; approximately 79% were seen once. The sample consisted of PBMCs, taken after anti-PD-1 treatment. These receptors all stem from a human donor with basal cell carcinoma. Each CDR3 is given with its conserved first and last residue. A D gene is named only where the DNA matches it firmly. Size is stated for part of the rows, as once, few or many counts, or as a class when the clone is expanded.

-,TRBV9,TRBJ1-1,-,TGTGCCAGCAATACGGGCATGAACACTGAAGCTTTCTTT,CASNTGMNTEAFF
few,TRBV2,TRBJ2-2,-,TGTGCCAGCAGAGGGGGACCGGGGGAGCTGTTTTTT,CASRGGPGELFF
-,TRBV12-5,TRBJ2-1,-,TGTGCTAGTGGTTACGGACTGTCGTCCTTCAATGAGCAGTTCTTC,CASGYGLSSFNEQFF
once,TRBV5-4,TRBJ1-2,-,TGTGCCAGCACCCGAGCGGGGGAGAACTATGGCTACACCTTC,CASTRAGENYGYTF
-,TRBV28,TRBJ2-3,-,TGTGCCAGCAGCCGTTACGGGACCACAGATACGCAGTATTTT,CASSRYGTTDTQYF
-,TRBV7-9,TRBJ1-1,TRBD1,TGTGCCAGCAGCTTCGGACAGGGGATAAACTCTGAAGCTTTCTTT,CASSFGQGINSEAFF
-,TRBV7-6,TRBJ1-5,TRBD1,TGTGCCAGCAGTCAGCAGACAGGGGAACAGCCCCAGCATTTT,CASSQQTGEQPQHF
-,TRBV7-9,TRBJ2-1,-,TGTGCCAGCAGCATTGTAGAGTACAATGAGCAGTTCTTC,CASSIVEYNEQFF
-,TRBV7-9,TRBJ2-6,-,TGTGCCAGCAGCTTATGGGGAGACTCTGGGGCCAACGTCCTGACTTTC,CASSLWGDSGANVLTF
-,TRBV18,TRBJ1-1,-,TGTGCCAGCTCACCAGTACCGAAAGGGGACACTGAAGCTTTCTTT,CASSPVPKGDTEAFF
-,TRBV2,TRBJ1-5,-,TGTGCCAGCATGGGAACCGGGCGAAATCAGCCCCAGCATTTT,CASMGTGRNQPQHF
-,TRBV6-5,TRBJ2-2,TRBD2,TGTGCCAGCAGTCGGGGACTAGCGGGTACCGGGGAGCTGTTTTTT,CASSRGLAGTGELFF
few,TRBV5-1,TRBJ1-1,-,TGCGCCAGCAGCTCCAATACCTGGGCCTCCGGGGCTGAAGCTTTCTTT,CASSSNTWASGAEAFF
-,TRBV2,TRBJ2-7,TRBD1,TGTGCCAGCAAATCTCAGGACAGGTCGTACGAGCAGTACTTC,CASKSQDRSYEQYF
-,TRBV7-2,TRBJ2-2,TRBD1,TGTGCCAGCATTCCGGACAGGGCTCTCGGGGAGCTGTTTTTT,CASIPDRALGELFF
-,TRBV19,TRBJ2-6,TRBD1,TGTGCCAGTTCGGACAGGGATGGGGCCAACGTCCTGACTTTC,CASSDRDGANVLTF
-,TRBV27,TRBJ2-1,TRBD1,TGTGCCAGCAGTCCGGGGACAGGGAACAATGAGCAGTTCTTC,CASSPGTGNNEQFF
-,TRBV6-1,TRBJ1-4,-,TGTGCCAGCAGTGATCCGGGACCTAATGAAAAACTGTTTTTT,CASSDPGPNEKLFF
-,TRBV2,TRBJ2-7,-,TGTGCCAGCAGGTTAGGCTTCTCCGGATACTCCTACGAGCAGTACTTC,CASRLGFSGYSYEQYF
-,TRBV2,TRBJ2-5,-,TGTGCCAGCAGTGACAGGGGCCGGGAGACCCAGTACTTC,CASSDRGRETQYF
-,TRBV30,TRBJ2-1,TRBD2,TGTGCCTGGACCATACAACCGGGACTAGCGGGGGACGGGGGCTCCTACAATGAGCAGTTCTTC,CAWTIQPGLAGDGGSYNEQFF
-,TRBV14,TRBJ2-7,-,TGTGCCAGCAGCCAAGGAGGAGGGGCACCCTCCTACGAGCAGTACTTC,CASSQGGGAPSYEQYF
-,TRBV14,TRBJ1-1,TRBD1,TGTGCCAGCAGCCAAACGGTTCTTGGGACAGATGAAGCTTTCTTT,CASSQTVLGTDEAFF
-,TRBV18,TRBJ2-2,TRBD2,TGTGCCAGCTCACCACCACCAAGCCTAGCGGGGCGAAACACCGGGGAGCTGTTTTTT,CASSPPPSLAGRNTGELFF